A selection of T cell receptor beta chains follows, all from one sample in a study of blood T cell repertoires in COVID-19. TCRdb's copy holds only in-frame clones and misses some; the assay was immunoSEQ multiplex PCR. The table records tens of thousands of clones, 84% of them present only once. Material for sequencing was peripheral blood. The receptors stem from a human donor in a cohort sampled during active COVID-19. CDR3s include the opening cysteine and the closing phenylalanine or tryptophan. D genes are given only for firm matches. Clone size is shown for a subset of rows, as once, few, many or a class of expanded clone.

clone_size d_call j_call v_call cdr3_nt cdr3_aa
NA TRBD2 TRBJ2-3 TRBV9 TGTGCCAGCAGCGAGACGGGGGGTGAGAGGACGCAGTATTTT CASSETGGERTQYF
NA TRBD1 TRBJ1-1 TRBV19 TGTGCCAGTAGGACCACTCGACAGGGGCAGACCACTGAAGCTTTCTTT CASRTTRQGQTTEAFF
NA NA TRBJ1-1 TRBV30 TGTGCCTGGAGTGTAGGGAGGGGCCCTGAAGCTTTCTTT CAWSVGRGPEAFF
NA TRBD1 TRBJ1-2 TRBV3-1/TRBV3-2 TGTGCCAGCAGCGCGACAGGGGAGAGAGGCTACACCTTC CASSATGERGYTF
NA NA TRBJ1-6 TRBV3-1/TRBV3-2 TGTGCCAGCAGCCAACAGACCGGCGGTACAGGGTTAAATTCACCCCTCCACTTT CASSQQTGGTGLNSPLHF
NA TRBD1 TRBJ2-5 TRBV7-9 TGTGCCAGCAGCTTACTAACAGGGGCACGGCTAGAGACCCAGTACTTC CASSLLTGARLETQYF
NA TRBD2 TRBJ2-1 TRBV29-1 TGCAGCGCACCTAGCGGAAACTACAATGAGCAGTTCTTC CSAPSGNYNEQFF
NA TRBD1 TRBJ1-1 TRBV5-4 TGTGCCAGCAGCACAACGACAACAGGGGGCAACACTGAAGCTTTCTTT CASSTTTTGGNTEAFF
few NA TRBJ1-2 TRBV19 TGTGCCAGTAGTGACCCGGGACAAAAAACCTATGGCTACACCTTC CASSDPGQKTYGYTF
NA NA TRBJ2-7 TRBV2 TGTGCCAGCAGCCTGTCGGACTCTTGGTACTTC CASSLSDSWYF
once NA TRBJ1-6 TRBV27 TGTGCCAGCAGTTTAGGGGGAGGGTCCTATAATTCACCCCTCCACTTT CASSLGGGSYNSPLHF
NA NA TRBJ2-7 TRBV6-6 TGTGCCAGCAGTGATAACAGGGTCGAGCAGTACTTC CASSDNRVEQYF
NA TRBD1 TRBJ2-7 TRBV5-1 TGCGCCAGCAGCTTTGGACAGGGGATCTACGAGCAGTACTTC CASSFGQGIYEQYF
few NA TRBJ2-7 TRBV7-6 TGTGCCAGCAGCCGAGCAGGGCGTGGCAGCTCCTACGAGCAGTACTTC CASSRAGRGSSYEQYF
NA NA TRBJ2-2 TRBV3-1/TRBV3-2 TGTGCCAGCAGCCAGGGGGCCAGCAACACCGGGGAGCTGTTTTTT CASSQGASNTGELFF
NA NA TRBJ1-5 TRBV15 TGTGCCACCAGCAGAGGTGGCAGGGAACGCAATCAGCCCCAGCATTTT CATSRGGRERNQPQHF
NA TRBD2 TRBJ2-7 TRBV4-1 TGCGCCAGCAGCCAAGAGGCGAGCGGGAGGACCGAGCAGTACTTC CASSQEASGRTEQYF
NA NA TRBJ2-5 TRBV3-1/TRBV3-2 TGTGCCAGCAGCCAAGATCTCCAGACCCAGTACTTC CASSQDLQTQYF
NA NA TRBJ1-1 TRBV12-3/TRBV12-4 TGTGCCAGCAGTTTAGGGCAGTATACTGAAGCTTTCTTT CASSLGQYTEAFF
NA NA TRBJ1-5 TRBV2 TGTGCCAGCAGTGAAGGGTCAGCCGGAGGCAATCAGCCCCAGCATTTT CASSEGSAGGNQPQHF
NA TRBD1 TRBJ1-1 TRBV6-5 TGTGCCAGCAGTTGGACAGGGGGACGGAACACTGAAGCTTTCTTT CASSWTGGRNTEAFF
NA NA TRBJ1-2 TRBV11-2 TGTGCCAGCAGCTTAGGACACCAAACAGGGACCTATGGCTACACCTTC CASSLGHQTGTYGYTF
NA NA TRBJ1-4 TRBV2 TGTGCCAGCAATAGGGACTGGAACAATGAAAAACTGTTTTTT CASNRDWNNEKLFF
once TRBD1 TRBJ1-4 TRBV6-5 TGTGCCAGCAGTTACTCCCCCGGACAGGGTGAAAAACTGTTTTTT CASSYSPGQGEKLFF
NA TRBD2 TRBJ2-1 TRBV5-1 TGCGCCAGCAGCTCCCCGTTAGCGGGGGGCTCCTACAATGAGCAGTTCTTC CASSSPLAGGSYNEQFF
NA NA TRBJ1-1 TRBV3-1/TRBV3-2 TGTGCCAGCAGCCAAGACCGGAGGGAAGCTTTCTTT CASSQDRREAFF
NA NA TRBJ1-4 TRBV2 TGTGCCAGCAGTGACTCTAATGAAAAACTGTTTTTT CASSDSNEKLFF
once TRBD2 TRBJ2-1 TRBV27 TGTGCCAGCAGTCCCTCCGGGGGACTAGCGGGAGCGAATGAGCAGTTCTTC CASSPSGGLAGANEQFF
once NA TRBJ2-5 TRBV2 TGTGCCAGCAGTCGCGAGGAGACCCAGTACTTC CASSREETQYF
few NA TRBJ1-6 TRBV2 TGTGCCAGCAAATGGGGGCGCCCGGGTAATTCACCCCTCCACTTT CASKWGRPGNSPLHF
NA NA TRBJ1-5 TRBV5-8 TGTGCCAGCAGCACAAGACAGTTCAATCAGCCCCAGCATTTT CASSTRQFNQPQHF
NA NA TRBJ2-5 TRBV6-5 TGTGCCAGCAGTTACTCGGTAACACCAGAGACCCAGTACTTC CASSYSVTPETQYF
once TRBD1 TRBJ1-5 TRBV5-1 TGCGCCAGCAGCTTGGCCCCAGGGGGCAGAGAGCCCCAGCATTTT CASSLAPGGREPQHF
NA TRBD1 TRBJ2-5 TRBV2 TGTGCCAGCAGTAGGGCAGGGGGCTCGGAGACCCAGTACTTC CASSRAGGSETQYF